This T cell receptor (beta chain) derives from a study of T cells in Graves' hyperthyroidism and ophthalmopathy (dated by TCRdb to between 2018 and 2021). General notes on the study: A discovery cohort of roughly 96 patients, 43 with Graves' ophthalmopathy and about 58 with stable Graves' hyperthyroidism, was used to find distinguishing TCR V-J signatures. An independent validation cohort of around 19 hyperthyroidism patients and approximately 16 patients who later progressed to ophthalmopathy tested prospective prediction of ophthalmopathy. The approximately 90 discovery patients were randomly split 7:3 into training and test sets. In addition, the study compared T-cell repertoires in thyroid tissue and in blood from six Graves' hyperthyroidism patients. After sampling, hyperthyroidism patients received methimazole starting at 30 mg daily, and ophthalmopathy patients received high-dose intravenous methylprednisolone. The paper describes TCR Vbeta CDR3 sequencing of 135 peripheral blood samples, made up of roughly 45 ophthalmopathy patients, 70 to 75 hyperthyroidism patients and 17 progressor patients. What the work shows at the level of the full study, not this receptor alone: Sample size was not statistically predetermined, and investigators were not blinded to group allocation. In validation, progression to ophthalmopathy was predicted by the model with more than 65% sensitivity and 72.22% specificity, a median of roughly 6 months before onset. In cross-validation, a model built on a 13 V-J signature told ophthalmopathy apart from stable hyperthyroidism with under 90% sensitivity and about 81% specificity, and in testing the same model reached 80%/75%. Most expanded thyroid clonotypes (frequency above 0.001) were also detected in blood, a finding suggesting that blood repertoires may reflect thyroid immune responses.

Trimming accounts for 7 bases at V and 6 bases at J, while the number of junction bases matched to no gene is 8. The CDR3 measures 15 amino acids from cysteine to phenylalanine. This entry keeps only the CDR3 DNA: 45 bases, framed from base 1. According to the germline V gene, CDR1 reads SGHRS and CDR2 reads YFSETQ. Any patient with an uncontrolled infection, another autoimmune disease, pregnancy or lactation was excluded. Clinical symptoms, serum thyroxine and TRAb, thyroid ultrasound, and orbital computed tomography formed the basis for the diagnoses. Trizol reagent was used to extract total RNA, and RNA quality was then checked on an Agilent 2100 Bioanalyzer. The TCR beta CDR3 regions were amplified from RNA transcripts. A first-round RT-PCR of the TCR CDR3 used the HTBI primer set with the Qiagen OneStep RT-PCR kit. Libraries were constructed in a second round of multiplex PCR, after which size selection and purification were performed. The libraries were sequenced on an Illumina HiSeq2000 using paired-end 100 bp reads. As for how the authors treated the data: SOAPnuke was used to process the raw data, removing reads that contained adapters or uncalled bases, had a mean Phred below 15, or lacked an exact match to the constant primer or identifier. High-quality paired reads were merged with COPE v1.2.5, and unique nucleotide sequences were defined as clonotypes. MiTCR v1.1 was used to align clonotypes to the IMGT TRBV, TRBD and TRBJ reference segments. The analysis was restricted to V-J combinations with a frequency above 0.0001, which together covered 99.2% of the repertoires. The TCS score was defined as the ratio of F50 (clonal expansion) to E x V (chaos), calculated using BLOSUM62-based TCRdist between CDR3 peptides within each V-J. Welch's t-statistics and random forest reduced fewer than 550 V-J features to about 12, which were used in a naive Bayes classifier (R e1071). The Morisita-Horn index was used to measure how similar the thyroid and blood repertoires were. TCRdb handled the public reads itself, with Q25 trimming in fastp and clone calling in MiXCR, and kept productive beta chains. All rows with the same CDR3 protein become a single entry with the most common DNA and genes. The V and J calls and clone size come from TCRdb's table, not from the authors' own analysis. Across this sample there are roughly 500,000 distinct CDR3 sequences, with roughly 46% seen only once. The ten largest clones take up under 20% of the sample.

There are a few counts of this clonotype. Its antigen is not yet known. Base quality data are lacking; no much larger clone is found one base away. This TCR was recovered from an adult woman with Graves' disease, either hyperthyroidism or ophthalmopathy (not recorded which). The chain is encoded by TRBV5-1 joined to TRBJ1-5; 12 middle bases align to TRBD1. Sequencing was done on a sample of peripheral blood or thyroid tissue (not recorded which). The DNA sequence follows: TGCGCCAGCGAACCCGGGACAGGGGGCATTCAGCCCCAGCATTTT. This yields the protein CASEPGTGGIQPQHF.